These T cell receptor beta chains were read from a single sample in a study of blood T cells in healthy people across ages. TCRdb called the 5' RACE reads again in MiXCR, with one record for every CDR3 protein. The repertoire holds about 1.8 million distinct CDR3 sequences, roughly 50% seen once, with roughly 2.1% in the top ten. Sequencing was done on a sample of blood. Receptors originate from a woman aged 40-49 years in good health. Each CDR3 is given with its conserved first and last residue. The D gene is left open where the match is weak. Not every row has a clone size; where given, it reads once, few, many or a size class.

>TRBV28|16|-|TRBD2|TRBJ2-3
TGTGCCAGCAGTTCCCTAGCGGATAGGGGCACAGATACGCAGTATTTT
CASSSLADRGTDTQYF
>TRBV12-3/TRBV12-4|11|few|-|TRBJ2-3
TGTGCCAGCAAACACACAGATACGCAGTATTTT
CASKHTDTQYF
>TRBV5-1|14|once|-|TRBJ1-1
TGCGCCCGCAGCTTGTTTCCGTCGGACACTGAAGCTTTCTTT
CARSLFPSDTEAFF
>TRBV20-1|13|-|TRBD2|TRBJ2-1
TGCAGTGCTATCGCGGGGGGTATTAGTGAGCAGTTCTTC
CSAIAGGISEQFF
>TRBV20-1|13|-|-|TRBJ1-2
TGCAGTGCTAGAGAGGGGGCGCGGTCCGGCTACACCTTC
CSAREGARSGYTF
>TRBV5-1|14|few|-|TRBJ2-5
TGCGCCAGCAGCTTGGAGGTGGGGGGACAGACCCAGTACTTC
CASSLEVGGQTQYF
>TRBV12-3/TRBV12-4|17|-|-|TRBJ2-1
TGTGCCAGCACCGATTCCACCGGGACCCCATTGTACGGTGAGCAGTTCTTC
CASTDSTGTPLYGEQFF
>TRBV10-3|13|many|-|TRBJ2-3
TGTGCCATCAGTGAAGGAGGGGGAGATACGCAGTATTTT
CAISEGGGDTQYF
>TRBV5-1|16|few|-|TRBJ2-3
TGCGCCAGCAGCCAGTTCTTCGGAGGTGGCACAGATACGCAGTATTTT
CASSQFFGGGTDTQYF
>TRBV20-1|17|-|-|TRBJ1-4
TGCAGTGCTAGAGGCCCATGGTCAGGACCAACTAATGAAAAACTGTTTTTT
CSARGPWSGPTNEKLFF
>TRBV6-2/TRBV6-3|14|-|-|TRBJ1-4
TGTGCCAGCAGCCAAGGACGCCAAGGTGGAAAACTGTTTTTT
CASSQGRQGGKLFF
>TRBV10-3|14|few|-|TRBJ1-6
TGTGCCATCAGTGCCGGCGGGACGACTTCACCCCTCCACTTT
CAISAGGTTSPLHF
>TRBV27|16|few|-|TRBJ2-7
TGTGCCAGCAGTTTATGGTGGGAGAGCTCCTACAATGAGCAGTACTTC
CASSLWWESSYNEQYF
>TRBV7-9|17|few|TRBD2|TRBJ2-1
TGTGCCAGCAGCCCCATTACAGCGGGGGGGCTCTACAATGAGCAGTTCTTC
CASSPITAGGLYNEQFF
>TRBV5-1|15|-|-|TRBJ2-2
TGCGCCAGCAGCTTCTCGACAGGAACCACCGGGGAGCTGTTTTTT
CASSFSTGTTGELFF
>TRBV7-6|12|few|-|TRBJ2-1
TGTGCCAGCAGCTTAGCACCCAGCGAGCAGTTCTTC
CASSLAPSEQFF
>TRBV9|13|-|-|TRBJ2-2
TGTGCCAGCAGCGCTAATGGGGCCGGGGAGCTGTTTTTT
CASSANGAGELFF
>TRBV7-2|13|-|TRBD1|TRBJ1-2
TGTGCCAGCGGCTTAGACAGGGGAATCGGCTACACCTTC
CASGLDRGIGYTF
>TRBV5-6|13|-|-|TRBJ2-7
TGTGCCAGCAGCCGTAGGACAGTGCGCGAGCAGTACTTC
CASSRRTVREQYF
>TRBV9|13|-|-|TRBJ1-1
TGTGCCAGCAGCGTAGAGTCAAACACTGAAGCTTTCTTT
CASSVESNTEAFF
>TRBV19|16|-|TRBD2|TRBJ2-7
TGTGCCACGAAAATTAAAGCGGGGGTCAACTCCTACGAGCAGTACTTC
CATKIKAGVNSYEQYF
>TRBV3-1|12|-|-|TRBJ2-7
TGTGCCAGCAGGCGAAACTTGGACGAGCAGTACTTC
CASRRNLDEQYF
>TRBV6-4|16|-|TRBD2|TRBJ2-5
TGTGCCAGCAGTTCGATAGCGGGGGCCCCTCAAGAGACCCAGTACTTC
CASSSIAGAPQETQYF
>TRBV28|14|few|TRBD1|TRBJ1-2
TGTGCCAGCAGCCCCGGGACAGGGTATACTGGCTACACCTTC
CASSPGTGYTGYTF
>TRBV7-9|15|-|-|TRBJ1-4
TGTGCCAGCAGCTTCCCTCATACGGACAGTGAAAAACTGTTTTTT
CASSFPHTDSEKLFF
>TRBV28|14|-|-|TRBJ2-5
TGTGCCAGCAGTTTGAGTGGGCGCGGGGCGACCCAGTACTTC
CASSLSGRGATQYF
>TRBV12-3/TRBV12-4|12|-|-|TRBJ2-1
TGTGCCAGCTCCAATACAGGGAGTGAGCAGTTCTTC
CASSNTGSEQFF
>TRBV3-1|12|few|-|TRBJ1-1
TGTGCCAGCAGCCCCCAGGACACTGAAGCTTTCTTT
CASSPQDTEAFF
>TRBV4-2|15|-|-|TRBJ2-2
TGTGCCAGCAGCCAAGATTTGACCCTCACCGGGGAGCTGTTTTTT
CASSQDLTLTGELFF
>TRBV9|18|-|TRBD2|TRBJ2-1
TGTGCCAGCAGCGTAAAGTCTTCGCTAGCGGGGCGCTACAATGAGCAGTTCTTC
CASSVKSSLAGRYNEQFF
>TRBV20-1|12|-|TRBD2|TRBJ2-1
TGCAGTGCCAGGACTAGCGGGGGGGCGGCGTTCTTC
CSARTSGGAAFF
>TRBV20-1|13|few|TRBD1|TRBJ1-2
TGCAGTGCTTCCGGGACAGACAACTATGGCTACACCTTC
CSASGTDNYGYTF
>TRBV7-2|17|few|TRBD1|TRBJ2-7
TGTGCCAGCAGCTTAGAATTACCGGGACAGGGTGCCTACGAGCAGTACTTC
CASSLELPGQGAYEQYF
>TRBV7-2|14|few|-|TRBJ2-3
TGTGCCAGCAGCTTAGCGCAGGGCCCAGATACGCAGTATTTT
CASSLAQGPDTQYF
>TRBV24-1|14|-|TRBD1|TRBJ2-3
TGTGCCACCAGTGAGGGACAGGGTCCAGATACGCAGTATTTT
CATSEGQGPDTQYF
>TRBV20-1|14|-|-|TRBJ2-5
TGCAGTGCGCCGGGCGGGTTGGGGCGTGAGACCCAGTACTTC
CSAPGGLGRETQYF
>TRBV7-2|14|-|TRBD1|TRBJ2-3
TGTGCCAGCAGCACAACCCGGGACAGCTATACGCAGTATTTT
CASSTTRDSYTQYF
>TRBV7-2|16|few|TRBD2|TRBJ2-3
TGTGCCAGCAGCCCGCGACTAGCGGGGCGCGGGGATACGCAGTATTTT
CASSPRLAGRGDTQYF
>TRBV7-9|15|few|-|TRBJ1-2
TGTGCCAGCAGCTTAGCGGTCCAGGTGCACTATGGCTACACCTTC
CASSLAVQVHYGYTF
>TRBV29-1|15|-|TRBD2|TRBJ2-3
TGCAGCGTCCACAGACTAGCGGATAGCACAGATATGCAGTATTTT
CSVHRLADSTDMQYF
>TRBV6-5|13|-|TRBD1|TRBJ1-2
TGTGCCAGCAGTTACGGGAACAGGGGTGGCTACACCTTC
CASSYGNRGGYTF
>TRBV11-1|13|few|-|TRBJ2-4
TGTGCCAGCAGCTTATCTATCGGAAACATTCAGTACTTC
CASSLSIGNIQYF
>TRBV24-1|14|-|-|TRBJ2-7
TGTGCCACCAGTGATTCGCGGAACTCCTACGAGCAGTACTTC
CATSDSRNSYEQYF
>TRBV20-1|15|-|-|TRBJ2-7
TGCAGTGCCCCTAGGGAGCAGGGGAGCCCCTACGAGCAGTACTTC
CSAPREQGSPYEQYF
>TRBV27|18|-|-|TRBJ1-2
TGTGCCAGCAGTGCCCTTTGGACGGACCAGGGTTTTAGGTATGGCTACACCTTC
CASSALWTDQGFRYGYTF
>TRBV29-1|16|once|-|TRBJ2-6
TGCAGCGTTGAAGGTCTAGGCGGGGCTGGGGCCAACGTCCTGACTTTC
CSVEGLGGAGANVLTF
>TRBV6-2/TRBV6-3|15|many|-|TRBJ2-1
TGTGCCAGCAGTTACGGCCGGCCGTCCTACAATGAGCAGTTCTTC
CASSYGRPSYNEQFF
>TRBV4-3|14|few|-|TRBJ2-1
TGCGCCAGCAGCCAAGAGTTTCGGGGGCACCCTCCGTTCTTC
CASSQEFRGHPPFF
>TRBV15|16|-|-|TRBJ2-1
TGTGCCACCAGCAGAGGTATTAGAGGGACCTACAATGAGCAGTTCTTC
CATSRGIRGTYNEQFF
>TRBV7-2|14|few|-|TRBJ2-7
TGTGCCAGCAGCTCTCCCTTTCAGGGGCTCGAGCAGTACTTC
CASSSPFQGLEQYF
>TRBV28|12|few|-|TRBJ2-3
TGTGCCAGCAGTAGCGGCCCCATAACGCAGTATTTT
CASSSGPITQYF
>TRBV4-2|17|-|-|TRBJ1-5
TGTGCCAGCAGCCACGTTGAGGGAGGTCGTGGCAATCAGCCCCAGCATTTT
CASSHVEGGRGNQPQHF
>TRBV6-1|15|few|-|TRBJ2-7
TGTGCCAGCAGTGAATCAGTAGGGAGATCGTACGAGCAGTACTTC
CASSESVGRSYEQYF
>TRBV12-3/TRBV12-4|17|few|-|TRBJ2-7
TGTGCCAGCAGCCGAGGACAGTTTGTGAGGGTCTCCTACGAGCAGTACTTC
CASSRGQFVRVSYEQYF
>TRBV5-1|12|-|-|TRBJ1-4
TGCGCCAGCAGCATCGACGGTGAAAAACTGTTTTTT
CASSIDGEKLFF